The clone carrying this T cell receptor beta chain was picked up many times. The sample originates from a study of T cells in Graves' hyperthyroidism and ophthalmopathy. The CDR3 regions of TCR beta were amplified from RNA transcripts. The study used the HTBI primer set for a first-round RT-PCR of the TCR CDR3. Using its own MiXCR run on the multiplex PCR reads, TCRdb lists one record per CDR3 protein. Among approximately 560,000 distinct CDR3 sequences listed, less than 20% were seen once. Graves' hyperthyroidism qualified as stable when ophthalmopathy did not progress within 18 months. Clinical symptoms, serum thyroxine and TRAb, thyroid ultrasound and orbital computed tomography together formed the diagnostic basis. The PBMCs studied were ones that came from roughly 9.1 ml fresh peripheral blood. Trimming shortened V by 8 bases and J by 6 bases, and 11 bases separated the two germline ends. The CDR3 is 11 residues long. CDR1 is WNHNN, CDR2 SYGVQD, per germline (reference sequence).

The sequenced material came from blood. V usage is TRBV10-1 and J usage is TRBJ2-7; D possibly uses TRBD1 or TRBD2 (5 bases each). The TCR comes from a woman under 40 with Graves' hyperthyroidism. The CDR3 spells CASPGRFEQYF. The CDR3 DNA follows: TGCGCCAGCCCGGGGCGGTTCGAGCAGTACTTC.